The 4 T cell receptor beta chains given below trace back to one sample, sequenced in a study of cytomegalovirus exposure and HLA in healthy donors. This PCR relied on a set of 60 Vbeta primers and 13 Jbeta primers. The protocol was immunoSEQ multiplex PCR, while the TCRdb copy is restricted to in-frame clones and leaves out a portion. The table records 130,000 or so clones, roughly three quarters of them present only once. Material: PBMCs. Source of these receptors: a woman aged 40 to 50 in good health and CMV-seronegative.

This clone turned up a few times. The J gene is TRBJ2-7, the V gene TRBV6-5; tentatively, D is TRBD1 (5 bases). The CDR3 is 15 amino acids. CDR1 is MNHEY and CDR2 is SVGAGI in the germline V gene. Trimming took 0 bases from V and 2 from J, leaving 11 bases between them. The CDR3 here is CASSYSTDRTYEQYF. In DNA, the CDR3 is TGTGCCAGCAGTTACTCCACAGACAGAACCTACGAGCAGTACTTC.

This chain links TRBV7-9 with TRBJ1-2; D may be TRBD1 (5 bases). Germline V gene data show CDR1 as SEHNR and CDR2 as FQNEAQ (reference sequence). The V end was cut by 4 bases, the J end by 5 bases, with 17 bases between. This CDR3 is built from 15 residues. The chain's CDR3 is CASSSRNGGGYGYTF. CDR3 DNA: TGTGCCAGCAGCTCGCGGAATGGGGGGGGGTATGGCTACACCTTC. The entire variable domain, with the rest obtained from reference TRBV7-9 and TRBJ1-2, is as follows: DTGVSQNPRHKITKRGQNVTFRCDPISEHNRLYWYRQTLGQGPEFLTYFQNEAQLEKSRLLSDRFSAERPKGSFSTLEIQRTEQGDSAMYLCASSSRNGGGYGYTFGSGTRLTVV.

CDR3 nucleotide sequence: TGCGCCAGCAGGACTAGCGGGGGGATGACCTACAATGAGCAGTTCTTC. This encodes CASRTSGGMTYNEQFF. This chain joins TRBV10-1 and TRBJ2-1; TRBD2 matches 13 bases. The V gene end was trimmed by 6 bases and the J gene end by 2 bases; junction bases not matched to a gene: 4. Looked up from germline, CDR1 is WNHNN and CDR2 is SYGVQD (reference sequence). The CDR3 is 16 amino acids.

The rearrangement links TRBV7-2 to TRBJ2-7; weak D call: TRBD2 (6 bases). Germline assignment: CDR1 SGHTA and CDR2 FQGNSA. CDR3 length: 15 residues. V was trimmed by 5 bases and J by 5 bases, leaving 19 bases between them. The CDR3 DNA follows: TGTGCCAGCAGCCCGGGTGGCGGGGCTTGGGACGAGCAGTACTTC. It translates to CASSPGGGAWDEQYF.